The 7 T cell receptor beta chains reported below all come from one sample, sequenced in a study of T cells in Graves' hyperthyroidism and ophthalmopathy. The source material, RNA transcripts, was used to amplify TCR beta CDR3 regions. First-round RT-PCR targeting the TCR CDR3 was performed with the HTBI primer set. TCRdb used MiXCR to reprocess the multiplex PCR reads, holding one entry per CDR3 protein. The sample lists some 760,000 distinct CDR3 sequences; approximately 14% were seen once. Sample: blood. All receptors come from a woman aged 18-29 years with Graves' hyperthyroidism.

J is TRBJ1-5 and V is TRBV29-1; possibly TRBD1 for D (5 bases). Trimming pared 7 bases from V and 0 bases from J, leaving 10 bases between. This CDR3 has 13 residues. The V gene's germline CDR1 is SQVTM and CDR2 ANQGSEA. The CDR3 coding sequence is TGCAGCGCCGGGGGGGATAGCAATCAGCCCCAGCATTTT. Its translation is CSAGGDSNQPQHF.

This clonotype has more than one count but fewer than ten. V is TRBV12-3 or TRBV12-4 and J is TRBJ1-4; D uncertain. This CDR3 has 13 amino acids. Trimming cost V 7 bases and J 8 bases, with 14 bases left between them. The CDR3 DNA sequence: TGTGCCAGCACTCCCCGGGTTGGGGAAAAACTGTTTTTT. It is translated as CASTPRVGEKLFF.

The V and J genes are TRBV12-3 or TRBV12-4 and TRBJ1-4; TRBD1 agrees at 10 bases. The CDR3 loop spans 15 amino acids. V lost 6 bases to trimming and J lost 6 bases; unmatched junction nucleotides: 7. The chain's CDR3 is CASSVRGTGDEKLFF. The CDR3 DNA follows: TGTGCCAGCAGCGTCCGGGGGACAGGGGATGAAAAACTGTTTTTT.

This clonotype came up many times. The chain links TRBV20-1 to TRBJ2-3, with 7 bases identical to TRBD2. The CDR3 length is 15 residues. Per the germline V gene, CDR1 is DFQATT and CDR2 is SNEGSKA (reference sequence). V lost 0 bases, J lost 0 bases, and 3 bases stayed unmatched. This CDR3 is CSARDGGTSTDTQYF. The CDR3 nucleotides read TGCAGTGCTAGAGACGGGGGGACTAGCACAGATACGCAGTATTTT.

The DNA of the CDR3 is TGTGCCAGCAGTAGGCAGGGGGCCTGGTACGAGCAGTACTTC. As protein: CASSRQGAWYEQYF. The gene calls are TRBV6-1 and TRBJ2-7, with 8 bases lining up with TRBD1. V was pared by 5 bases and J by 4 bases, with 7 bases of the junction left unmatched. CDR3 length: 14 amino acids. In germline, CDR1 is MNHNS, CDR2 SASEGT.

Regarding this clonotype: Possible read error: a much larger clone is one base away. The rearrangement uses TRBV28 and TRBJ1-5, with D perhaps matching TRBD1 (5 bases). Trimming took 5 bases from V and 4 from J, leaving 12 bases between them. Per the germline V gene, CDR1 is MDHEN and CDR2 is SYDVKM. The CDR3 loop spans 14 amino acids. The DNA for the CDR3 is TGTGCCAGCAGTCGGGGACGGGTGAATCAGCCCCAGCATTTT. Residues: CASSRGRVNQPQHF.

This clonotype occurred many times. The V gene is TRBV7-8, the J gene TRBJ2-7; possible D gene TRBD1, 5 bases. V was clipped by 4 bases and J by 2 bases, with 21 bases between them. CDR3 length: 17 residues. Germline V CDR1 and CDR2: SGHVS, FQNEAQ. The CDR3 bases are TGTGCCAGCAGCTGGGGCGTGGTCGTACCAAAACCCTACGAGCAGTACTTC. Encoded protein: CASSWGVVVPKPYEQYF.